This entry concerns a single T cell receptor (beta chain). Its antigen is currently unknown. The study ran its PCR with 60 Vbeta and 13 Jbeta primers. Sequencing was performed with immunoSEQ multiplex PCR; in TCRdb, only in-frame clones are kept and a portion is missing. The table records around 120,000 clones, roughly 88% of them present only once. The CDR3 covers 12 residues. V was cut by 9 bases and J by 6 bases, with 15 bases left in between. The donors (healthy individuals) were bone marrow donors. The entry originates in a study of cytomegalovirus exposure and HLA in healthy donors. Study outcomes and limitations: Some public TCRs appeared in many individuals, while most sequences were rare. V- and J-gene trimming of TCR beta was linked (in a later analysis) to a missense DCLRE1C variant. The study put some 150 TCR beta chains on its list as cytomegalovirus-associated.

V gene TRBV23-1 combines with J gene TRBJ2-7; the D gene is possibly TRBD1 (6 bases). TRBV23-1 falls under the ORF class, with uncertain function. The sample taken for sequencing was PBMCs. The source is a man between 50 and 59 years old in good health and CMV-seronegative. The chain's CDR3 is CASRNRVSEQYF. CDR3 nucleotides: TGCGCCAGTCGCAACAGGGTGAGCGAGCAGTACTTC.